This T cell receptor beta chain is from a study of shared clonotypes between healthy human individuals. Study background: Serving as donors were two women and a few men, whose ages spanned 18 to 49.

Broader study findings: Researchers found naive subsets generally carried larger estimated richness than memory subsets.

Germline V gene sequence: CDR1 SNHLY, CDR2 FYNNEI. This CDR3 is built from 14 residues. V lost 6 bases and J lost 6; bases outside the gene matches: 7. Per the original methods: ImmunoSEQ sequences covered only the junction and lacked quality scores; filtering therefore differed. Libraries were prepared by immunoSEQ multiplex PCR; TCRdb keeps only in-frame clonotypes and omits some of them. V and J calls and clone size are as listed in that table; D and trimming were resolved from the DNA. Of some 2 million clones listed, about 95% were seen once; the top ten hold around 1.1%. In the case of this clone: Its antigen is not known.

Naive CD8 cells lacked CD45RO, underwent positive selection for CCR7 and left out terminally differentiated effector memory CD45RA+ cells. Sequenced sample: naive CD8+ T cells sorted from blood. The sequence derives from a young man in good health. This chain connects TRBV2 to TRBJ2-7; 11 bases map to TRBD2. The CDR3 here is CASRGTSGYSEQYF. CDR3 bases: TGTGCCAGCAGAGGGACTAGCGGATACTCCGAGCAGTACTTC.